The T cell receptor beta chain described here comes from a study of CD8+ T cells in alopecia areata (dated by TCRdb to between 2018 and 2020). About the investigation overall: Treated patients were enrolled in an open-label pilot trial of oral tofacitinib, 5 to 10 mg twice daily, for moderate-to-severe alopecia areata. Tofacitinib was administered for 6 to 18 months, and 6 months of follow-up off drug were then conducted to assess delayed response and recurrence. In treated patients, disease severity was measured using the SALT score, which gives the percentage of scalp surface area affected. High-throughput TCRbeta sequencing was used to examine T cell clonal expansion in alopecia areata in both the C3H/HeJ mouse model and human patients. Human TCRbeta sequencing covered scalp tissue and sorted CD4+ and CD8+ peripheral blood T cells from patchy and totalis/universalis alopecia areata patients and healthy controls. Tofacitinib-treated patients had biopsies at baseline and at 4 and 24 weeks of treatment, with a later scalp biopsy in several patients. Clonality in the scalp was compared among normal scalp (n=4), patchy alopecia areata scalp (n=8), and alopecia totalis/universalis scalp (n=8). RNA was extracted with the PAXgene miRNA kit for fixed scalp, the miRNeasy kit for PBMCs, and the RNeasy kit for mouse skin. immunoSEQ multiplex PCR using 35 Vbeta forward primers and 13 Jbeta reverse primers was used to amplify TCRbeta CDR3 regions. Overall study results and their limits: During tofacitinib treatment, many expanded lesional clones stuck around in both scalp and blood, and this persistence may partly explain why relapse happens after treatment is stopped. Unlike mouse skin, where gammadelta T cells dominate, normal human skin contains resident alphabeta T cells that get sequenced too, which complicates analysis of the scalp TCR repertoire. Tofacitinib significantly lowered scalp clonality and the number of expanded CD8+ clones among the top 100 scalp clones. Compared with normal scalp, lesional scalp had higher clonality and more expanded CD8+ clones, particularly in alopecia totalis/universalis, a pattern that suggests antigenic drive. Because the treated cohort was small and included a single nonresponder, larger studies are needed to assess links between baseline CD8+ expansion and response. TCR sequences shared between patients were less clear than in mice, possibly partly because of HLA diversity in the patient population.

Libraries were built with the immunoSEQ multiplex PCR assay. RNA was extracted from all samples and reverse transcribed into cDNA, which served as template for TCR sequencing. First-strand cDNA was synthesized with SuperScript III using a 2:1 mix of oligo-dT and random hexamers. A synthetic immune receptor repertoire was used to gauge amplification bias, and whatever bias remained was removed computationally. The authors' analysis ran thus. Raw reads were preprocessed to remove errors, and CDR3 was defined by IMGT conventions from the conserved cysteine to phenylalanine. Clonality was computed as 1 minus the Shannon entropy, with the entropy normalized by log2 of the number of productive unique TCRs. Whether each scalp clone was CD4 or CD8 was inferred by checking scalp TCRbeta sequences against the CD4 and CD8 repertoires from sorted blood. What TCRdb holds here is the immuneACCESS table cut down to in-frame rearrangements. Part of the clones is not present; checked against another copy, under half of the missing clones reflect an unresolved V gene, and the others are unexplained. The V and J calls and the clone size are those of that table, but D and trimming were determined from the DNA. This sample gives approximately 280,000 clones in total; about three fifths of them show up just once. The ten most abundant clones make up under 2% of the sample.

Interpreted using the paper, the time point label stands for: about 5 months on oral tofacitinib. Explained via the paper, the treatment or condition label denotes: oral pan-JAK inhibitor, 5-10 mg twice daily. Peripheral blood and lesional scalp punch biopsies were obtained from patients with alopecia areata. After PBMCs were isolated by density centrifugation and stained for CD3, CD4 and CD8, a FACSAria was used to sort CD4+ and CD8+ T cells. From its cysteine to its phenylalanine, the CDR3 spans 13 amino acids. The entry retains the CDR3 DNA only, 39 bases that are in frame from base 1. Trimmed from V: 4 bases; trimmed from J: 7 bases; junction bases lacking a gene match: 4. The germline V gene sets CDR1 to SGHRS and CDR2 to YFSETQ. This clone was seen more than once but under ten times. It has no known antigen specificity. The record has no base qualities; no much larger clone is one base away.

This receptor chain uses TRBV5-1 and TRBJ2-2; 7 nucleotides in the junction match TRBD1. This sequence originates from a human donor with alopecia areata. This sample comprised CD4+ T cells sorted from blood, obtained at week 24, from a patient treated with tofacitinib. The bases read TGCGCCAGCAGCATAAACAGGGGCGGGGAGCTGTTTTTT. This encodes CASSINRGGELFF.